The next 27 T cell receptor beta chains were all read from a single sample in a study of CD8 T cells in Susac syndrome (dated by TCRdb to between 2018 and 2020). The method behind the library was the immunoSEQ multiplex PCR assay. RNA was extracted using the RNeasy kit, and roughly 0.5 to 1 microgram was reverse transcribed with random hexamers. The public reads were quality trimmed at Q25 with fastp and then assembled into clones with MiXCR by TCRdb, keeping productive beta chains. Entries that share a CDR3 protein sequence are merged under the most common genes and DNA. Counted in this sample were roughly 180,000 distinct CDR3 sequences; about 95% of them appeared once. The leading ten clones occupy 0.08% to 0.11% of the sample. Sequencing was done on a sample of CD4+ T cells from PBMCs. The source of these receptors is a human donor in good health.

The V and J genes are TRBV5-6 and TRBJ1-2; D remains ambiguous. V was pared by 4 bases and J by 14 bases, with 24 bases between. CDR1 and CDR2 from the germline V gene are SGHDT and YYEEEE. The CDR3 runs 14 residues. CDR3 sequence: CASSDLITGYGRTF. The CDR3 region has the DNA TGTGCCAGCAGCGATCTCATTACGGGATATGGTAGGACCTTC.

CDR3 sequence (DNA): TGCGCCAGCAGCAGGGCCGGGACAGGGGTCGGCGAGCAGTACTTC. It codes for CASSRAGTGVGEQYF. The J gene is TRBJ2-7, the V gene TRBV5-1; TRBD1 aligns across 10 bases. The CDR3 is 15 amino acids. CDR1 is SGHRS, CDR2 YFSETQ, per germline. The V gene end was trimmed by 4 bases and the J gene end by 6 bases; junction bases not matched to a gene: 10. The whole variable domain, filled in from reference TRBV5-1 and TRBJ2-7, reads KAGVTQTPRYLIKTRGQQVTLSCSPISGHRSVSWYQQTPGQGLQFLFEYFSETQRNKGNFPGRFSGRQFSNSRSEMNVSTLELGDSALYLCASSRAGTGVGEQYFGPGTRLTVT.

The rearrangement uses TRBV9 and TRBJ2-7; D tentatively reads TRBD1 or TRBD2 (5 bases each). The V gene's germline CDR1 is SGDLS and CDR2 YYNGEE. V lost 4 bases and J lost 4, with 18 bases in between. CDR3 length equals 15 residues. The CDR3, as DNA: TGTGCCAGCAGCCCGACCTGGGGGACGACGTACGAGCAGTACTTC. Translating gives CASSPTWGTTYEQYF.

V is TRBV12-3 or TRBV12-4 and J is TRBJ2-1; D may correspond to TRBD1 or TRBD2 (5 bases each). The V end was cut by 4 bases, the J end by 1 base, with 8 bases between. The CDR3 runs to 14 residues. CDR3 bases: TGTGCCAGCAGTTCCGGGGCGTCCTACAATGAGCAGTTCTTC. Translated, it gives CASSSGASYNEQFF.

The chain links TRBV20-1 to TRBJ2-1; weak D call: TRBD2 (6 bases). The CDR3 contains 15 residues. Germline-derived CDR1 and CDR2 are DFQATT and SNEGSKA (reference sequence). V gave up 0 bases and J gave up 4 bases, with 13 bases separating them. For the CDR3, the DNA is TGCAGTGCTAGAGAGGCGCGGACTACGTACAATGAGCAGTTCTTC. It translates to CSAREARTTYNEQFF.

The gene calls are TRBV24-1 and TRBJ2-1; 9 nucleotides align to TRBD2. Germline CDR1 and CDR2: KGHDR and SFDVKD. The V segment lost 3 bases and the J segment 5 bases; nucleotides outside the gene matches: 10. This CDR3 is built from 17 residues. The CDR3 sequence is CATSDPRFSGRDNEQFF. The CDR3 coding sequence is TGTGCCACCAGTGATCCCCGCTTTAGCGGGAGAGACAATGAGCAGTTCTTC.

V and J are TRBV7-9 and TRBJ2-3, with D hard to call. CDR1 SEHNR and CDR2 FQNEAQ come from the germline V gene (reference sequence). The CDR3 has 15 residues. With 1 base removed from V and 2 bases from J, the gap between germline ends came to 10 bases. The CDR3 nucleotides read TGTGCCAGCAGCTTAGTCCTCCTACCCACAGATACGCAGTATTTT. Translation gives CASSLVLLPTDTQYF.

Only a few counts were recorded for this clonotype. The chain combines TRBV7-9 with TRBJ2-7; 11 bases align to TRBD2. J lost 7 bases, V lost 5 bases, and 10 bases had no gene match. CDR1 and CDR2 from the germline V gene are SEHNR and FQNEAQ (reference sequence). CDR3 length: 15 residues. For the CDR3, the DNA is TGTGCCAGCAGCCTCGGACTAGCGGGCTTGGGAGAGCAGTACTTC. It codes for CASSLGLAGLGEQYF. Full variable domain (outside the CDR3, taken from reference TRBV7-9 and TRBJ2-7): DTGVSQNPRHKITKRGQNVTFRCDPISEHNRLYWYRQTLGQGPEFLTYFQNEAQLEKSRLLSDRFSAERPKGSFSTLEIQRTEQGDSAMYLCASSLGLAGLGEQYFGPGTRLTVT.

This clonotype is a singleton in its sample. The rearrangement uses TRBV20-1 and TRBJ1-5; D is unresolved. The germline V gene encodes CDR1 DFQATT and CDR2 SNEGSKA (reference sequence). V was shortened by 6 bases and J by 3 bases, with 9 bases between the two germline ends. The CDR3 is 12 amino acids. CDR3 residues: CSAGVFNQPQHF. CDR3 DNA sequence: TGCAGTGCCGGGGTCTTCAATCAGCCCCAGCATTTT.

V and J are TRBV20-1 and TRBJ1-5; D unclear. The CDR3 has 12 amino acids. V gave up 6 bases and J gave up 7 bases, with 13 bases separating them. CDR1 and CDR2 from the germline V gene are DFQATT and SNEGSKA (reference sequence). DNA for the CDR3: TGCAGTGCCAGTGACAAGGAGCAGCCCCAGCATTTT. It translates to CSASDKEQPQHF.

CDR3 bases: TGCAGCGTTGTCCGGGGATCTCACGAAGCTTTCTTT. It yields the protein CSVVRGSHEAFF. This chain joins TRBV29-1 and TRBJ1-1; D ambiguous. The germline CDR1 and CDR2 sequences are SQVTM and ANQGSEA. V lost 4 bases and J 8 bases, leaving 14 bases between the germline ends. The CDR3 is 12 amino acids.

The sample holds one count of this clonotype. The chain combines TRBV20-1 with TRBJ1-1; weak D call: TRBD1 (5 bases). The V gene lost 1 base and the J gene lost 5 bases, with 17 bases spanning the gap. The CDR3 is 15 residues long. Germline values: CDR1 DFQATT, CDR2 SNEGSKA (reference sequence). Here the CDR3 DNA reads TGCAGTGCTAGAGCGGCAGGGAGGATCTTAACTGAAGCTTTCTTT. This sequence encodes CSARAAGRILTEAFF.

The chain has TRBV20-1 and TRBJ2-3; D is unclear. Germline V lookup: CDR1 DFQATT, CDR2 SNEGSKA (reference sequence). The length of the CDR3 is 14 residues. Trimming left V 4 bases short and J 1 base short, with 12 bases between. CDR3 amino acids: CSAINPGGTDTQYF. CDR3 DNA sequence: TGCAGTGCTATCAACCCTGGAGGCACAGATACGCAGTATTTT.

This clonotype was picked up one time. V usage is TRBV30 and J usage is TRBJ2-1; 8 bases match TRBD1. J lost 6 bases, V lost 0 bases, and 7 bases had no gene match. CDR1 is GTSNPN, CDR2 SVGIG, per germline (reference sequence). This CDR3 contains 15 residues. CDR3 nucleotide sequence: TGTGCCTGGAGTGTACTCCAGGGGGCAGGCAATGAGCAGTTCTTC. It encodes CAWSVLQGAGNEQFF.

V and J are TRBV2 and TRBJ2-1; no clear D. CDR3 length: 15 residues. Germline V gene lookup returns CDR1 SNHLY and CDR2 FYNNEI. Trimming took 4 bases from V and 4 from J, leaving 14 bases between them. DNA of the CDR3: TGTGCCAGCAGTGGTATAGGATCGGCTTACAATGAGCAGTTCTTC. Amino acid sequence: CASSGIGSAYNEQFF.

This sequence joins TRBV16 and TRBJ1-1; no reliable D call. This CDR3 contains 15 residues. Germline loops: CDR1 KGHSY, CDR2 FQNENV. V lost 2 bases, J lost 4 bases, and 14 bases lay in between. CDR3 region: CASSQRGAGGTEAFF. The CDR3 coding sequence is TGTGCCAGCAGCCAACGTGGCGCGGGTGGCACTGAAGCTTTCTTT.

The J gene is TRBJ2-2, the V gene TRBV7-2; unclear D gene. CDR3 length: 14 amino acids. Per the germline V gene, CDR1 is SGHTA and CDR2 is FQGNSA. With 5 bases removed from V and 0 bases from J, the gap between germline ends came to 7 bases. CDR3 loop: CASSPITNTGELFF. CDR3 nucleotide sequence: TGTGCCAGCAGCCCAATCACGAACACCGGGGAGCTGTTTTTT. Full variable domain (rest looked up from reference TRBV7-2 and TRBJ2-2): GAGVSQSPSNKVTEKGKDVELRCDPISGHTALYWYRQSLGQGLEFLIYFQGNSAPDKSGLPSDRFSAERTGGSVSTLTIQRTQQEDSAVYLCASSPITNTGELFFGEGSRLTVL.

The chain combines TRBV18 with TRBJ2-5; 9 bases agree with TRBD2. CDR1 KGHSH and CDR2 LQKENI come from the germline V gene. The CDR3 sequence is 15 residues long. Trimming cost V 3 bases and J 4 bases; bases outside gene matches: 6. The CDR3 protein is CASSPAGGPGETQYF. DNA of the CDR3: TGTGCCAGCTCACCGGCGGGAGGGCCCGGAGAGACCCAGTACTTC.

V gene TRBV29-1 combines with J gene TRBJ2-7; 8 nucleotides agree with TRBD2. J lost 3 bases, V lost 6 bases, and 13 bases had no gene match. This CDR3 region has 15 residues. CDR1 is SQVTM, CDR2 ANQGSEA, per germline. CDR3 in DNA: TGCAGCGTCGCCGGGAGTAGCGGGAAGGTCTACGAGCAGTACTTC. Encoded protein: CSVAGSSGKVYEQYF.

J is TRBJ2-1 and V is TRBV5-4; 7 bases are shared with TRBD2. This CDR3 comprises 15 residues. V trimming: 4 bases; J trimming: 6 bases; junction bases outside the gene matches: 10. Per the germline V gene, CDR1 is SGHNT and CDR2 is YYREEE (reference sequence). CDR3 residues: CASSQGGAGTNEQFF. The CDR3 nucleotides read TGTGCCAGCAGCCAGGGTGGAGCGGGAACCAATGAGCAGTTCTTC.

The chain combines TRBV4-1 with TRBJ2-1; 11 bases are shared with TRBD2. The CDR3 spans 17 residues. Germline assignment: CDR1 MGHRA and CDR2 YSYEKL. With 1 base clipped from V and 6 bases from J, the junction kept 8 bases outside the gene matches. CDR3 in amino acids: CASSQGSGRAGGNEQFF. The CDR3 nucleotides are TGCGCCAGCAGCCAAGGTAGCGGGAGGGCCGGAGGCAATGAGCAGTTCTTC.

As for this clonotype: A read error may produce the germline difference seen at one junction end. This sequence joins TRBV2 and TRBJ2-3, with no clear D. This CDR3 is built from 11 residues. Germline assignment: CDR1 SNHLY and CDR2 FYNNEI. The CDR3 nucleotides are TGTGCCAGCAGTGACACATATACGCAGTATTTT. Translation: CASSDTYTQYF.

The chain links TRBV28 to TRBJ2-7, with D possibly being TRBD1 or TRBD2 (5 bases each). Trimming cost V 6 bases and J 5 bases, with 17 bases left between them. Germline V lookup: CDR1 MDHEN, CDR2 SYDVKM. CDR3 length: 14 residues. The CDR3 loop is CASRTGTRVHEQYF. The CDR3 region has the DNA TGTGCCAGCAGAACGGGAACCAGGGTTCACGAGCAGTACTTC.

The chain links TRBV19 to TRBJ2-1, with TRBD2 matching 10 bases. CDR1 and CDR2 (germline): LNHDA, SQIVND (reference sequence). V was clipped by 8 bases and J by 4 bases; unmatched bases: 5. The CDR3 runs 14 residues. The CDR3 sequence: CASASGRDYNEQFF. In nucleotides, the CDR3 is TGTGCCAGTGCCAGCGGGAGGGATTACAATGAGCAGTTCTTC. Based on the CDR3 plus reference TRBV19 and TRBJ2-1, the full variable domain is DGGITQSPKYLFRKEGQNVTLSCEQNLNHDAMYWYRQDPGQGLRLIYYSQIVNDFQKGDIAEGYSVSREKKESFPLTVTSAQKNPTAFYLCASASGRDYNEQFFGPGTRLTVL.

CDR3 nucleotide sequence: TGCAGCGGATCCAGCGGGAGGGCCTATGAGCAGTTCTTC. Translating gives CSGSSGRAYEQFF. V gene TRBV29-1 combines with J gene TRBJ2-1; TRBD2 matches 10 bases. V lost 7 bases and J lost 8; bases outside the gene matches: 8. The germline V gene encodes CDR1 SQVTM and CDR2 ANQGSEA. The CDR3 has 13 residues.

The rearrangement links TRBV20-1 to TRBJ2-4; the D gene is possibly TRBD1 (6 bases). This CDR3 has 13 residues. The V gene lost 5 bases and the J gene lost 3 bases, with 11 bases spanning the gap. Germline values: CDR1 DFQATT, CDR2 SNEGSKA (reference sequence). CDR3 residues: CSASDSLKNIQYF. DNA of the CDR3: TGCAGTGCTTCGGACAGCCTCAAAAACATTCAGTACTTC.

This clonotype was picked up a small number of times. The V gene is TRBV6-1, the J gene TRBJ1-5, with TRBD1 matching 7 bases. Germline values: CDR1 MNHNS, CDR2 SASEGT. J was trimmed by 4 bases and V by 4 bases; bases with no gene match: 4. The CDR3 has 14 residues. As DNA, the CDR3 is TGTGCCAGCAGTGGGGGACAGATAAATCAGCCCCAGCATTTT. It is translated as CASSGGQINQPQHF.